Listed here are 18 T cell receptor beta chains from one sample, sequenced in a study of blood T cell repertoires in COVID-19. Profiling relied on immunoSEQ multiplex PCR, and the TCRdb table lists in-frame clones only, not all of them. The repertoire consists of about 280,000 clones, with roughly 90% occurring once and the leading ten covering approximately 10%. Material for sequencing was peripheral blood. Receptors were obtained from a woman aged 30 to 39 with COVID-19, enrolled during active disease.

The rearrangement joins TRBV10-1 to TRBJ1-1; possible D gene TRBD1, 6 bases. The CDR3 spans 13 residues. Germline V gene lookup returns CDR1 WNHNN and CDR2 SYGVQD (reference sequence). V was shortened by 3 bases and J by 8 bases, with 13 bases between the two germline ends. The chain's CDR3 is CASSEKVQGEAFF. The CDR3 DNA is TGCGCCAGCAGTGAAAAAGTTCAGGGGGAAGCTTTCTTT.

CDR3 region: CASSPYPGWEEKLFF. CDR3 coding DNA: TGTGCCAGCTCACCCTATCCGGGGTGGGAGGAAAAACTGTTTTTT. The rearrangement uses TRBV18 and TRBJ1-4; D is unclear. The CDR3 contains 15 residues. Germline CDR1 is KGHSH and CDR2 is LQKENI. V lost 3 bases, J lost 8 bases, and 16 bases lay in between.

CDR3 in DNA: TGTGCCAGCAGCCAAGGAGGGTGGGCGAACACCGGGGAGCTGTTTTTT. Translated, it gives CASSQGGWANTGELFF. The V call is TRBV3-1 (or the pseudogene TRBV3-2), the J call TRBJ2-2, with D possibly being TRBD2 (5 bases). The CDR3 contains 16 residues. CDR1 is LGHDT and CDR2 is YNNKEL in the germline V gene (reference sequence). V lost 1 base and J lost 0, with 9 bases in between.

This clone was detected once. The rearrangement joins TRBV3-1 (or the pseudogene TRBV3-2) to TRBJ2-7; 8 nucleotides match TRBD2. Germline V gene lookup returns CDR1 LGHDT and CDR2 YNNKEL (reference sequence). CDR3 size: 15 residues. After removal of 1 base from V and 7 bases from J, the junction contained 9 bases not matched to a gene. CDR3 sequence: CASSQVGAGVEEQYF. The CDR3 nucleotides read TGTGCCAGCAGCCAAGTAGGAGCGGGGGTGGAAGAGCAGTACTTC.

The rearrangement joins TRBV5-4 to TRBJ1-2; D is undetermined. This CDR3 is 12 amino acids long. Germline V gives CDR1 SGHNT, CDR2 YYREEE (reference sequence). Trimming took 5 bases from V and 6 from J, leaving 11 bases between them. In DNA form, the CDR3 reads TGTGCCAGCAGAACCGGGTCCCATGGCTACACCTTC. The encoded protein is CASRTGSHGYTF.

The chain links TRBV7-2 to TRBJ2-4; TRBD2 matches 8 bases. The V gene end was trimmed by 5 bases and the J gene end by 7 bases; junction bases not matched to a gene: 4. The CDR3 sequence is 13 residues long. Germline V gene data show CDR1 as SGHTA and CDR2 as FQGNSA. In nucleotides, the CDR3 is TGTGCCAGCAGCGCCAGCGGGGGCAACATTCAGTACTTC. Translating gives CASSASGGNIQYF. The full variable domain, with the rest looked up from reference TRBV7-2 and TRBJ2-4, is GAGVSQSPSNKVTEKGKDVELRCDPISGHTALYWYRQSLGQGLEFLIYFQGNSAPDKSGLPSDRFSAERTGGSVSTLTIQRTQQEDSAVYLCASSASGGNIQYFGAGTRLSVL.

The CDR3 DNA follows: TGTGCCAGCACCCTCGACAGCGTGTCCTACGAGCAGTACTTC. Translated, it gives CASTLDSVSYEQYF. The genes are TRBV28 and TRBJ2-7; a weak D match, TRBD1 (5 bases). Germline V gene sequence: CDR1 MDHEN, CDR2 SYDVKM. Deletions cut 7 bases from V and 1 base from J, with 14 bases between. This CDR3 spans 14 amino acids.

This sequence joins TRBV18 and TRBJ1-1, with 7 bases identical to TRBD1. The CDR3 consists of 15 residues. CDR1 and CDR2 from the germline V gene are KGHSH and LQKENI. Trimming at V came to 3 bases and at J to 0 bases, leaving 4 bases not matched to a gene. DNA of the CDR3: TGTGCCAGCTCACCCGCCAGGGGGATGAACACTGAAGCTTTCTTT. Translating it yields CASSPARGMNTEAFF. Filled out from reference TRBV18 and TRBJ1-1, the complete variable domain reads NAGVMQNPRHLVRRRGQEARLRCSPMKGHSHVYWYRQLPEEGLKFMVYLQKENIIDESGMPKERFSAEFPKEGPSILRIQQVVRGDSAAYFCASSPARGMNTEAFFGQGTRLTVV.

The chain has TRBV5-5 and TRBJ2-7; D is possibly TRBD2 (5 bases). Trimming removed 0 bases at V and 0 bases at J, with 10 bases between. CDR3 length: 15 amino acids. CDR1 is SGHKS and CDR2 is YYEKEE in the germline V gene (reference sequence). CDR3 coding DNA: TGTGCCAGCAGCTTGGGGTTAGGGAGCTCCTACGAGCAGTACTTC. As protein: CASSLGLGSSYEQYF. Together with reference TRBV5-5 and TRBJ2-7, the CDR3 gives the full variable domain: DAGVTQSPTHLIKTRGQQVTLRCSPISGHKSVSWYQQVLGQGPQFIFQYYEKEERGRGNFPDRFSARQFPNYSSELNVNALLLGDSALYLCASSLGLGSSYEQYFGPGTRLTVT.

This chain uses TRBV5-4 with TRBJ1-2; TRBD1 agrees at 9 bases. This CDR3 has 16 residues. Germline loops: CDR1 SGHNT, CDR2 YYREEE (reference sequence). J was trimmed by 6 bases and V by 3 bases; bases with no gene match: 12. CDR3 region: CASSSRTGALKDGYTF. Written as DNA, the CDR3 is TGTGCCAGCAGCTCGAGGACAGGGGCCCTCAAGGATGGCTACACCTTC.

The genes are TRBV7-9 and TRBJ1-2; TRBD1 matches at 8 bases. The CDR3 is 15 amino acids. In germline, CDR1 is SEHNR, CDR2 FQNEAQ (reference sequence). V lost 5 bases, J lost 7 bases, and 12 bases stayed unmatched. The CDR3 DNA reads TGTGCCAGCAGCCCCTTCGAGCCGGGACAGGCTGGCTACACCTTC. The encoded protein is CASSPFEPGQAGYTF.

The chain employs TRBV5-1 and TRBJ1-2, with D perhaps matching TRBD1 (6 bases). The CDR3 has 14 amino acids. V gave up 1 base and J gave up 8 bases, with 15 bases separating them. From germline, CDR1 is SGHRS and CDR2 YFSETQ. The CDR3 loop is CASSLTQGIVGYTF. The CDR3 DNA reads TGCGCCAGCAGCTTGACCCAGGGGATTGTGGGCTACACCTTC.

The CDR3 DNA reads TGTGCCAGTAGTATGGGCCACGACGAGCAGTACTTC. Its protein product is CASSMGHDEQYF. J is TRBJ2-7 and V is TRBV19, with D unresolved. This CDR3 contains 12 residues. The ends were cut back, 3 bases at V and 5 bases at J, with 8 bases in the middle. The V gene's germline CDR1 is LNHDA and CDR2 SQIVND (reference sequence).

J is TRBJ2-6 and V is TRBV28; 8 bases are shared with TRBD1. The CDR3 contains 18 residues. Germline trimming cut 6 bases from V and 5 bases from J; bases unmatched to any gene: 15. Germline V lookup: CDR1 MDHEN, CDR2 SYDVKM. DNA of the CDR3: TGTGCCAGCAGCCCCAGGGCGACAGGGGCTTTTAGGGCCAACGTCCTGACTTTC. This encodes CASSPRATGAFRANVLTF.

This sequence joins TRBV28 and TRBJ1-4; D remains ambiguous. Looked up from germline, CDR1 is MDHEN and CDR2 is SYDVKM. V was cut by 3 bases and J by 7 bases, with 9 bases left in between. The CDR3 length is 13 residues. The CDR3 protein is CASSFAVGEKLFF. The CDR3 DNA follows: TGTGCCAGCAGTTTCGCGGTGGGTGAAAAACTGTTTTTT. Filled out from reference TRBV28 and TRBJ1-4, the complete variable domain reads DVKVTQSSRYLVKRTGEKVFLECVQDMDHENMFWYRQDPGLGLRLIYFSYDVKMKEKGDIPEGYSVSREKKERFSLILESASTNQTSMYLCASSFAVGEKLFFGSGTQLSVL.

This chain joins TRBV24-1 and TRBJ2-2, with D tentatively TRBD1 (6 bases). Germline CDR1 and CDR2: KGHDR and SFDVKD. The V end was cut by 9 bases, the J end by 0 bases, with 10 bases between. The CDR3 extends over 14 amino acids. The CDR3 DNA sequence: TGTGCCACCGCCCGACAGGCGAACACCGGGGAGCTGTTTTTT. Translating gives CATARQANTGELFF.

This chain uses TRBV19 with TRBJ1-1, with 8 bases that match TRBD1. The V gene end was trimmed by 5 bases and the J gene end by 5 bases; junction bases not matched to a gene: 7. Germline CDR1 and CDR2: LNHDA and SQIVND (reference sequence). The CDR3 extends over 14 amino acids. The DNA for the CDR3 is TGTGCCAGTAGTCCCTGGACAGGGAGGACTGAAGCTTTCTTT. This translates into CASSPWTGRTEAFF.

The chain combines TRBV7-9 with TRBJ2-3, with D hard to call. Per germline, CDR1 SEHNR and CDR2 FQNEAQ (reference sequence). CDR3 size: 13 residues. The V end was cut by 6 bases, the J end by 0 bases, with 7 bases between. The CDR3 reads CASRRYSTDTQYF. Written as DNA, the CDR3 is TGTGCCAGCAGACGGTACAGCACAGATACGCAGTATTTT.